These T cell receptor beta chains were read from a single sample in a study of shared clonotypes between healthy human individuals. Method: immunoSEQ multiplex PCR; TCRdb's copy keeps in-frame clones and lacks some. In the table there are millions of clones, more than 80% of which are singletons. Sequenced: naive CD4+ T cells sorted from blood. The origin of the receptors is a man between 18 and 35 years old in good health. CDR3s include the opening cysteine and the closing phenylalanine or tryptophan. Each record gives: D gene, J gene, V gene, CDR3 protein. A D gene is named only where the DNA matches it firmly.

-	TRBJ1-4	TRBV10-1	CASSESTAGNEKLFF
TRBD2	TRBJ2-5	TRBV7-9	CASSERLAGSEETQYF
TRBD1	TRBJ1-1	TRBV6-5	CASSYSTGTTTEAFF
-	TRBJ1-1	TRBV4-1	CASSQETGWTEAFF
TRBD1	TRBJ1-6	TRBV10-2	CASGVTGGGNSPLHF
TRBD1	TRBJ1-6	TRBV14	CASSQDPWAGGSPLHF
-	TRBJ2-3	TRBV6-5	CASTAATTDTQYF
TRBD2	TRBJ2-1	TRBV10-3	CAISEGTSGYNEQFF
-	TRBJ2-7	TRBV10-3	CAISDTRGVREQYF
-	TRBJ2-6	TRBV19	CASSWGTGANVLTF
TRBD2	TRBJ2-2	TRBV5-6	CASSGGAGETGELFF
-	TRBJ1-1	TRBV29-1	CSVDLQGTEAFF
TRBD2	TRBJ2-3	TRBV6-1	CASKLAGVGDTQYF
-	TRBJ1-2	TRBV30	CAWSDRTAIFYGYTF
-	TRBJ2-1	TRBV5-1	CASSLGRALDEQFF
-	TRBJ2-7	TRBV19	CASSIGQGRGEQYF
TRBD1	TRBJ1-4	TRBV30	CAWSLGDRGEEKLFF
TRBD2	TRBJ2-1	TRBV6-6	CASRAGGPSYNEQFF
TRBD1	TRBJ1-2	TRBV6-1	CASRDRGLFNYGYTF